This T cell receptor beta chain was captured by sequencing in a study of tumor-infiltrating lymphocytes in primary liver carcinoma. Study in general: By surgical resection, the patients were treated for their primary liver carcinoma. The cohort included men and women aged 30 to 69 years. Samples had roughly 3.5 to 7.5 million productive TCRbeta reads, comparable between tissue types.

Study observations and caveats: Tumor tissue displayed a significantly greater top-250-clone fraction than blood (p = 0.039).

For blood RNA, unsorted whole blood served as the source, and germline DNA was extracted too. Constant-region priming of about 500 ng total RNA yielded TCR beta cDNA. Construction of TCR beta libraries relied on three successive nested multiplex PCR rounds employing slightly modified ARM-PCR. With TRBV1-TRBV30 forward primers and a C-beta reverse primer, the first two PCR rounds were run for nine to eleven cycles each. TCRdb redid the calling of the multiplex PCR reads with MiXCR, one entry per CDR3 protein. The sample lists hundreds of thousands of distinct CDR3 sequences; 45% to 70% were seen once. The length of the CDR3 is 11 residues. CDR1 and CDR2 (germline): SEHNR, FQNEAQ (reference sequence). Turning to this clonotype: Its cognate antigen is unknown. One end of the junction fails to match germline, which may point to a read error.

The sequencing input was peripheral blood. This TCR was recovered from a woman in her 30s with primary liver carcinoma and hepatitis B virus infection. V usage is TRBV7-9 and J usage is TRBJ1-1; tentatively, D is TRBD1 (5 bases). CDR3 region: CASNLSRAAFF. The DNA of the CDR3 is TGTGCCAGCAACTTAAGCAGGGCGGCTTTCTTT.